This T cell receptor (beta chain) stems from a study of ipilimumab plus nivolumab after autologous stem cell transplantation. Study-wide background: Patients received a median of roughly five ipilimumab and 8 nivolumab doses.

Through week 26, nivolumab 3 mg/kg IV was given weeks 1, 4, 7, 10, then biweekly. Here immunoSEQ multiplex PCR was the method, and the copy in TCRdb shows in-frame clones only, minus some. The sample has tens of thousands of clones; roughly 80% are singletons. V gave up 8 bases and J gave up 1 base, with 8 bases separating them. Germline V gene data show CDR1 as SNHLY and CDR2 as FYNNEI. This CDR3 is built from 13 residues. The sequence came from a male donor with diffuse large B-cell lymphoma. The V gene is TRBV2, the J gene TRBJ2-2; D remains unclear. The input for sequencing was PBMCs, taken in a trial of ipilimumab plus nivolumab as post-transplant consolidation. CDR3 nucleotides: TGTGCCAGCTTGGGTGGGAACACCGGGGAGCTGTTTTTT. Translating it yields CASLGGNTGELFF.